This TCR beta chain is from a study of cytomegalovirus exposure and HLA in healthy donors. General study results and limits: A prior analysis recorded that most TCR beta V segments were productive about 87% or about 30% of the time. Versus the roughly 640-donor mean, an Asian-associated ancestry cluster reportedly showed fewer N-insertions in a later analysis.

Trimming took off 4 bases at V and 2 bases at J, with 14 bases between the two ends. The CDR3 extends over 15 amino acids. Germline assignment: CDR1 SGHNT and CDR2 YYREEE (reference sequence). The sample holds one count of this clone. The target antigen is unknown. Primers included in the PCR were 60 Vbeta and 13 Jbeta primers. As processed by the authors: There were around 80 million unique TCR beta chains by a later count, and about 12 million of them were shared. Measured with immunoSEQ multiplex PCR; TCRdb has only the in-frame clones, and not every one. V and J calls and clone size are given by that table; D and trimming were obtained from the DNA. The sample holds some 200,000 clones; 70% to 85% are singletons and the top ten take approximately 0.092%.

The sequenced material came from PBMCs. The genes are TRBV5-4 and TRBJ2-3; possible D gene TRBD1, 5 bases. This clonotype was sampled from a boy between 2 and 10 years old in good health and CMV-seronegative. The CDR3 DNA is TGTGCCAGCAGCCCTTGGGGCACACTCACAGATACGCAGTATTTT. Its translation: CASSPWGTLTDTQYF.